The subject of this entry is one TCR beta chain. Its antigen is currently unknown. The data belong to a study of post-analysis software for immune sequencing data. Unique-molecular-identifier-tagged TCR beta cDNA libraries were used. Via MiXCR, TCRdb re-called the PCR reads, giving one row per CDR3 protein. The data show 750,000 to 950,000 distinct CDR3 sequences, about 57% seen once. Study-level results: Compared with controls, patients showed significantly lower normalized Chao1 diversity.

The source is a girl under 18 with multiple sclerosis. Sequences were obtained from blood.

As DNA, the CDR3 is TGCAGTGCTATTGTCTGGGACAGGGGGCCCACAGCTGAGCAGTTCTTC. It translates to CSAIVWDRGPTAEQFF. This chain uses TRBV20-1 with TRBJ2-1; 12 nucleotides match TRBD1. The CDR3 has 16 residues. Germline assignment: CDR1 DFQATT and CDR2 SNEGSKA (reference sequence). V was pared by 4 bases and J by 9 bases, with 13 bases of the junction left unmatched.